The next 2 T cell receptor beta chains were all read from a single sample in a study of cytomegalovirus exposure and HLA in healthy donors. Libraries were prepared by immunoSEQ multiplex PCR; TCRdb keeps only in-frame clonotypes and omits some of them. The profile shows about 78,000 clones, 96% of them singletons. Sequencing was performed on PBMCs. The receptors here all came from a man aged 18 to 29 in good health and CMV-seropositive.

The chain carries TRBV18 and TRBJ2-2, with TRBD2 matching over 10 bases. Trimming took 4 bases from V and 5 from J; bases not matched to a gene: 10. The length of the CDR3 is 17 residues. From germline, CDR1 is KGHSH and CDR2 LQKENI. The chain's CDR3 is CASSRLSGRANTGELFF. The CDR3 DNA follows: TGTGCCAGCTCACGACTAAGCGGGAGGGCCAATACCGGGGAGCTGTTTTTT.

This chain's CDR3 is CASSPGQGTGYTF. CDR3 coding DNA: TGTGCCAGCAGCCCAGGACAGGGAACTGGCTACACCTTC. This chain joins TRBV9 and TRBJ1-2; 8 bases match TRBD1. From germline, CDR1 is SGDLS and CDR2 YYNGEE. V shed 4 bases, J shed 7 bases, and the junction held 6 bases outside the gene matches. The CDR3 has 13 residues.